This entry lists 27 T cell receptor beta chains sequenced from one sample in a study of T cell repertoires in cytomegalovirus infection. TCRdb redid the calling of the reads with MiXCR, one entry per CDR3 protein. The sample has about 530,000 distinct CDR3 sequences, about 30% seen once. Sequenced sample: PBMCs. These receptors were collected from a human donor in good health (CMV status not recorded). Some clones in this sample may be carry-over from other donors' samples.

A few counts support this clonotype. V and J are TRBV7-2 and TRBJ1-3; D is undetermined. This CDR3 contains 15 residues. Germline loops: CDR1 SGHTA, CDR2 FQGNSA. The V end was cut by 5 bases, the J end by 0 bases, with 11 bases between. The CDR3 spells CASSQRVGSGNTIYF. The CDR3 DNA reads TGTGCCAGCAGCCAACGCGTGGGCTCTGGAAACACCATATATTTT.

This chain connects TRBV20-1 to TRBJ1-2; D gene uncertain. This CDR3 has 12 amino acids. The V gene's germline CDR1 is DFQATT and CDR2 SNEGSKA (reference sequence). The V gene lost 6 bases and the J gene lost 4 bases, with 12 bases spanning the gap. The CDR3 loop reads CSASVGSYGYTF. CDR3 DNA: TGCAGTGCCAGCGTAGGGAGCTATGGCTACACCTTC.

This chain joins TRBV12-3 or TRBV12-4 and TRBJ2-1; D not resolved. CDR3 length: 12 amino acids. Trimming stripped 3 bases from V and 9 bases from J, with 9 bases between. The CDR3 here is CASSFQIGEQFF. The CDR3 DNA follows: TGTGCCAGCAGTTTTCAAATCGGTGAGCAGTTCTTC.

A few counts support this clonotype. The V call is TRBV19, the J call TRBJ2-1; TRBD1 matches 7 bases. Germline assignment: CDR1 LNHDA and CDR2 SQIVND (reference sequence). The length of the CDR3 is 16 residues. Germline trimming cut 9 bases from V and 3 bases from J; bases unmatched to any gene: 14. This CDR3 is CASKATGADYYNEQFF. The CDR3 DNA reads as TGTGCCAGCAAAGCTACAGGGGCCGACTACTACAATGAGCAGTTCTTC.

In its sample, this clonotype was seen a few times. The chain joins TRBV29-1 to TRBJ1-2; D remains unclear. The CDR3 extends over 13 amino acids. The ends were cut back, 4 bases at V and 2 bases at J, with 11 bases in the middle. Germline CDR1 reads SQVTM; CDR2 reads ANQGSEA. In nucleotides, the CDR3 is TGCAGCGTTGCAGAAACTGTCAACTATGGCTACACCTTC. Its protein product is CSVAETVNYGYTF.

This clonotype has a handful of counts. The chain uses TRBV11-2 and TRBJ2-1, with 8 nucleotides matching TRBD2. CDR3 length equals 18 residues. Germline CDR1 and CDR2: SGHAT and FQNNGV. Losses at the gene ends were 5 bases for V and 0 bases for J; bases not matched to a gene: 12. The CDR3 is CASSPAGASVSSYNEQFF. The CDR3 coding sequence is TGTGCCAGCAGCCCAGCGGGGGCTAGCGTTAGCTCCTACAATGAGCAGTTCTTC.

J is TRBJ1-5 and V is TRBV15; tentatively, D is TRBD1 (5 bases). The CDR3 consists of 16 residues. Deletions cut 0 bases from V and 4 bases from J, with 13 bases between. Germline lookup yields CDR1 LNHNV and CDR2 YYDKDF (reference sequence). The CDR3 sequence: CATSRDQSGWNQPQHF. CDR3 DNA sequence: TGTGCCACCAGCAGAGATCAGTCAGGGTGGAATCAGCCCCAGCATTTT.

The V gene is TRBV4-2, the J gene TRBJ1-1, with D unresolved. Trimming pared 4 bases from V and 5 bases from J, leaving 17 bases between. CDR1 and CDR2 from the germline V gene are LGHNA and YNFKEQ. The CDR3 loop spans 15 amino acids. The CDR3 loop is CASSPLGISGTEAFF. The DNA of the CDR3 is TGTGCCAGCAGCCCCCTCGGGATCTCTGGGACTGAAGCTTTCTTT.

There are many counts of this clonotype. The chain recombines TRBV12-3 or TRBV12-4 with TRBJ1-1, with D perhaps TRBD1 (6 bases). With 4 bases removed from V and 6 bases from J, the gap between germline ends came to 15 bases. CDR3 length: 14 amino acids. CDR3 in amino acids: CASSSVGGRAEAFF. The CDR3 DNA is TGTGCCAGCAGTTCCGTGGGGGGGCGAGCTGAAGCTTTCTTT.

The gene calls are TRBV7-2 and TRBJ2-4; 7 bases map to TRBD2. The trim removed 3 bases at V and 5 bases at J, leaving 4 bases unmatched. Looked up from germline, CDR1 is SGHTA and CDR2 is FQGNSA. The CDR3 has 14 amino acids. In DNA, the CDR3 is TGTGCCAGCAGCTTGGGGGGGTCCCAAAACATTCAGTACTTC. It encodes CASSLGGSQNIQYF. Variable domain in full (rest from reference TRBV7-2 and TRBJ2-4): GAGVSQSPSNKVTEKGKDVELRCDPISGHTALYWYRQSLGQGLEFLIYFQGNSAPDKSGLPSDRFSAERTGGSVSTLTIQRTQQEDSAVYLCASSLGGSQNIQYFGAGTRLSVL.

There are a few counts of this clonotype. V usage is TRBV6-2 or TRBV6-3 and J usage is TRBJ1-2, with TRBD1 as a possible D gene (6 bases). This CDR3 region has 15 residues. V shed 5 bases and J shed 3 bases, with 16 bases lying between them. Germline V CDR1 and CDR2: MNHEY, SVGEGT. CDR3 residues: CASSLPRGVDYGYTF. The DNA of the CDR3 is TGTGCCAGCAGTCTCCCCAGGGGAGTGGACTATGGCTACACCTTC.

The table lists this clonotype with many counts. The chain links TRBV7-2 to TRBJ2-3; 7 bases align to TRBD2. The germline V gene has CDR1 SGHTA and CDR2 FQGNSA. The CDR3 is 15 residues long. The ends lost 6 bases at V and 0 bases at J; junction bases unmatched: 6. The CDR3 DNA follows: TGTGCCAGCAGTGATAGCGGGCACAGCACAGATACGCAGTATTTT. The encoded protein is CASSDSGHSTDTQYF.

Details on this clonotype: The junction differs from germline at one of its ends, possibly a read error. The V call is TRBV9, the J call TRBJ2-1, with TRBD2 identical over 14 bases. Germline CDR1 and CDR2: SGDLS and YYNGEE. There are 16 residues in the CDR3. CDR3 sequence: CASRAGLAGDYNEQSF. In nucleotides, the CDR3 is TGTGCCAGCAGGGCGGGACTAGCGGGGGATTACAATGAGCAGTCCTTC.

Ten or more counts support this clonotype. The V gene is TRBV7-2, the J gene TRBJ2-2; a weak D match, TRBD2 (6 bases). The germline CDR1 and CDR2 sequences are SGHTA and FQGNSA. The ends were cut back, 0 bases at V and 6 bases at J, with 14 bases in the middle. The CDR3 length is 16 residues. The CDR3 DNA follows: TGTGCCAGCAGCTTAGCGGGGGGATACACCGCCGGGGAGCTGTTTTTT. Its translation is CASSLAGGYTAGELFF.

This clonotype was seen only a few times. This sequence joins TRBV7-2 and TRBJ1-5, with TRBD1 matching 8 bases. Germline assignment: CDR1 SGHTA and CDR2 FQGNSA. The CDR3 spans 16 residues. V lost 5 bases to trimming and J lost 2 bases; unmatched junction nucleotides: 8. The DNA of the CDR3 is TGTGCCAGCAGCGCACGACAGGGGTATGGCAATCAGCCCCAGCATTTT. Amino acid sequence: CASSARQGYGNQPQHF.

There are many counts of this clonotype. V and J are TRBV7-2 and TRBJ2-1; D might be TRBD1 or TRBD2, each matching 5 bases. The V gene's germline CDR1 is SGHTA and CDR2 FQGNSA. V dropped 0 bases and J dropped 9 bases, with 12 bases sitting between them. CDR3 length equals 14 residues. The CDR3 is CASSLAPGRSEQFF. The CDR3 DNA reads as TGTGCCAGCAGCTTAGCTCCAGGGAGAAGTGAGCAGTTCTTC.

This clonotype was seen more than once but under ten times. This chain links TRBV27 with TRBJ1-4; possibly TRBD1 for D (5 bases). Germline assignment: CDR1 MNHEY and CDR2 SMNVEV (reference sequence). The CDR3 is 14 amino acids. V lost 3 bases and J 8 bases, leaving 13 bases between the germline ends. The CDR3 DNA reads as TGTGCCAGCAGTTTCCGGGGCTCATTGGAAAAACTGTTTTTT. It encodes CASSFRGSLEKLFF.

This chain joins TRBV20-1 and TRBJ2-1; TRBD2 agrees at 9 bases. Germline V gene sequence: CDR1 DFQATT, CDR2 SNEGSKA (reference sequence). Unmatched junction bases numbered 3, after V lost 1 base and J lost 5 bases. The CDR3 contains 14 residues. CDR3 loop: CSARVSGGHNEQFF. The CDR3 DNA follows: TGCAGTGCTAGAGTAAGCGGGGGGCACAATGAGCAGTTCTTC.

The CDR3 DNA follows: TGTGCCAGCAGCTTCATCGGGATAAGCTCCTACGAGCAGTACTTC. Residues: CASSFIGISSYEQYF. The V call is TRBV7-2, the J call TRBJ2-7; weak D call: TRBD2 (5 bases). This CDR3 comprises 15 residues. Germline CDR1 and CDR2: SGHTA and FQGNSA. V shed 3 bases and J shed 0 bases, with 12 bases lying between them.

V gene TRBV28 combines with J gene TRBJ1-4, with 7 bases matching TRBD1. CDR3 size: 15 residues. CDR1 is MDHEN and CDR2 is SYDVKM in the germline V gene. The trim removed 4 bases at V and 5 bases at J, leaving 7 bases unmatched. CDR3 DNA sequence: TGTGCCAGCAGTTCCGGGACAGTCGGGAATGAAAAACTGTTTTTT. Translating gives CASSSGTVGNEKLFF.

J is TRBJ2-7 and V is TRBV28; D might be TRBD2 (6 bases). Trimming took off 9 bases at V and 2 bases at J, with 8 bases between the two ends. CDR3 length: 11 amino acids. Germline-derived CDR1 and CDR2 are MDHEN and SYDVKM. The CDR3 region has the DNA TGTGCCAGTAGCGGAACCTACGAGCAGTACTTC. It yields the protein CASSGTYEQYF.

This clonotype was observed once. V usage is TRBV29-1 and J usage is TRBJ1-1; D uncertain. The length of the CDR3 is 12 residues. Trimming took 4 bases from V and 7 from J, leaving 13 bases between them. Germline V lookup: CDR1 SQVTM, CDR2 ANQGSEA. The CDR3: CSVGNPVGEAFF. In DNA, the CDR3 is TGCAGCGTTGGTAACCCGGTGGGTGAAGCTTTCTTT.

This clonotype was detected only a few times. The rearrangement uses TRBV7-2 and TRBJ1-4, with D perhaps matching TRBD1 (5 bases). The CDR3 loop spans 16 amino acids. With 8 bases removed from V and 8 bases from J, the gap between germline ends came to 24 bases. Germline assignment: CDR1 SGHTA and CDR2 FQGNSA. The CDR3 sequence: CASRPGRLGSREKLFF. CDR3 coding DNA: TGTGCCAGCCGCCCGGGACGGCTGGGGTCTAGGGAAAAACTGTTTTTT. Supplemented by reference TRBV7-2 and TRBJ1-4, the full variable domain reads GAGVSQSPSNKVTEKGKDVELRCDPISGHTALYWYRQSLGQGLEFLIYFQGNSAPDKSGLPSDRFSAERTGGSVSTLTIQRTQQEDSAVYLCASRPGRLGSREKLFFGSGTQLSVL.

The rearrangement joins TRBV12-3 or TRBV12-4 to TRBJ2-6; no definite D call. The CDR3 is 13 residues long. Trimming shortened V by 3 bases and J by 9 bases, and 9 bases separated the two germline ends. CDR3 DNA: TGTGCCAGCAGTTTCGTCGGAAGCAACGTCCTGACTTTC. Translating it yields CASSFVGSNVLTF.

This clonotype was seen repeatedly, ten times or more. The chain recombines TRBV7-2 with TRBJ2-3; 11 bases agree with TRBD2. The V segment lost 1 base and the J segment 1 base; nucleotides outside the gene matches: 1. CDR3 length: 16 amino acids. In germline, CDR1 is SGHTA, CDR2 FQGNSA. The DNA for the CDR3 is TGTGCCAGCAGCTTAGTAGCGGGAGGGGGCACAGATACGCAGTATTTT. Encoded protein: CASSLVAGGGTDTQYF. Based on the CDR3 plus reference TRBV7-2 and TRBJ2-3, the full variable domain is GAGVSQSPSNKVTEKGKDVELRCDPISGHTALYWYRQSLGQGLEFLIYFQGNSAPDKSGLPSDRFSAERTGGSVSTLTIQRTQQEDSAVYLCASSLVAGGGTDTQYFGPGTRLTVL.

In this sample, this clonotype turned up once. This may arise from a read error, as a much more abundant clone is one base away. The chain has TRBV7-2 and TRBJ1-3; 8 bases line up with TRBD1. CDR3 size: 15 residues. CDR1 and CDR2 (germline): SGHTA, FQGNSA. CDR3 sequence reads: CASSQTGTGGTTIYF. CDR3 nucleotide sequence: TGTGCCAGCAGCCAAACAGGGACAGGAGGAACCACCATATATTTT. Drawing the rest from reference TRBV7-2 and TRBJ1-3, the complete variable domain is GAGVSQSPSNKVTEKGKDVELRCDPISGHTALYWYRQSLGQGLEFLIYFQGNSAPDKSGLPSDRFSAERTGGSVSTLTIQRTQQEDSAVYLCASSQTGTGGTTIYFGEGSWLTVV.

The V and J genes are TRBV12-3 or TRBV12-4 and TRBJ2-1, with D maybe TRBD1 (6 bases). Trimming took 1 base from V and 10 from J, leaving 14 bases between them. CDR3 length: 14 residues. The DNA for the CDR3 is TGTGCCAGCAGTTTAGGCAGGGGTGATTTAGAGCAGTTCTTC. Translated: CASSLGRGDLEQFF.